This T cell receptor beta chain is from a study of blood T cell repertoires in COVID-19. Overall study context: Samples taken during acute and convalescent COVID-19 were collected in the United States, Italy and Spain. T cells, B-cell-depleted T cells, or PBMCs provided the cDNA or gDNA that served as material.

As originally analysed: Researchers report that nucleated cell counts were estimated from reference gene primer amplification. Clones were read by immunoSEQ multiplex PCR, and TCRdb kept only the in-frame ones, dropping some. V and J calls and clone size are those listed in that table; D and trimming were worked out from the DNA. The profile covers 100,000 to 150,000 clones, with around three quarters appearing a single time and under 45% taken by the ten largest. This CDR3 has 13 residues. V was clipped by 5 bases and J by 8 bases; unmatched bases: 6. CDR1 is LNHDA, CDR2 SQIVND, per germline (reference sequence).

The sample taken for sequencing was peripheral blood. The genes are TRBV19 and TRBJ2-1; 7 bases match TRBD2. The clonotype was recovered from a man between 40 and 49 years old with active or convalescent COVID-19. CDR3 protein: CASSFRGGDEQFF. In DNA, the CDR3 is TGTGCCAGTAGTTTCCGGGGAGGGGATGAGCAGTTCTTC.